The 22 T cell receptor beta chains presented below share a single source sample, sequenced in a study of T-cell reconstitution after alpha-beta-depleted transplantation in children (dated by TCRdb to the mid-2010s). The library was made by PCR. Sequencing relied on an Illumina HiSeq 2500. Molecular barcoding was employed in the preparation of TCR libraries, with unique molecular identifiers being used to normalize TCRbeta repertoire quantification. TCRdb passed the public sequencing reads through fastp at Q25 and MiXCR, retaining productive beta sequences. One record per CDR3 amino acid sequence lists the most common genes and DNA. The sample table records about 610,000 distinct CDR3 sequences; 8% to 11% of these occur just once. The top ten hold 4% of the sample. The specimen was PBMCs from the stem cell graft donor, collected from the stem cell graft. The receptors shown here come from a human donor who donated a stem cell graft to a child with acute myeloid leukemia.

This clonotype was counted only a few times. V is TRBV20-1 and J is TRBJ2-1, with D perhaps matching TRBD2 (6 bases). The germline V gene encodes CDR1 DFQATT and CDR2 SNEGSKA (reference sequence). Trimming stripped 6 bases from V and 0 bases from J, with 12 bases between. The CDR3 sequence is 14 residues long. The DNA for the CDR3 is TGCAGTGCCGAAGGCGGGATCTCCTACAATGAGCAGTTCTTC. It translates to CSAEGGISYNEQFF.

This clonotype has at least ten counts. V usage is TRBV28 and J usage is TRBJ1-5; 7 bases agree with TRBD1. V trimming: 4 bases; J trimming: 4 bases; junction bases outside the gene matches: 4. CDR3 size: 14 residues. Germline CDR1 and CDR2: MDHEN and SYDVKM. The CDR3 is CASSSAGGNQPQHF. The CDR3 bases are TGTGCCAGCAGTTCGGCAGGGGGAAATCAGCCCCAGCATTTT.

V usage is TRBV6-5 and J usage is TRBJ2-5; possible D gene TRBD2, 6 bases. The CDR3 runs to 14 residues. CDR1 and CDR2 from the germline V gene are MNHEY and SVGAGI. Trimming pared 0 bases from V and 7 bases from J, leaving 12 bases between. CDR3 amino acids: CASSYSEGGRTQYF. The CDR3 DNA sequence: TGTGCCAGCAGTTACTCTGAGGGAGGAAGGACCCAGTACTTC.

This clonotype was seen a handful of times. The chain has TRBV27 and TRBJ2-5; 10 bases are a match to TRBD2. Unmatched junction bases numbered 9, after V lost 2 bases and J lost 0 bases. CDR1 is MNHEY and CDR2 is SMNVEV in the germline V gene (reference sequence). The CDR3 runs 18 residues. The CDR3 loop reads CASSLGTSVAVDQETQYF. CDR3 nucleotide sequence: TGTGCCAGCAGTTTAGGGACTAGCGTCGCTGTGGACCAAGAGACCCAGTACTTC.

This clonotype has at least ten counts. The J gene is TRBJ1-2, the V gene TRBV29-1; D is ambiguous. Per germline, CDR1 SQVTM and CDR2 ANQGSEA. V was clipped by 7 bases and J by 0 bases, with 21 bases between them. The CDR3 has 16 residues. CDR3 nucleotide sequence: TGCAGCGCCTCTTCCAACGTGGCAGCAACTAACTATGGCTACACCTTC. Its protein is CSASSNVAATNYGYTF.

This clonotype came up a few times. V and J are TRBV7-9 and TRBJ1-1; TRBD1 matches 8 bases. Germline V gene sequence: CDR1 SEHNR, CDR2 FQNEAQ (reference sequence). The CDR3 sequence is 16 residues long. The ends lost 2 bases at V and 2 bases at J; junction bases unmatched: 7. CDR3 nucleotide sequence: TGTGCCAGCAGCTTACCCCAGGGGGCTGGCAACACTGAAGCTTTCTTT. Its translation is CASSLPQGAGNTEAFF.

CDR3 amino acids: CASSSGTLEIGAFF. DNA of the CDR3: TGTGCCAGCAGTTCCGGGACACTGGAGATTGGAGCTTTCTTT. The V gene is TRBV28, the J gene TRBJ1-1, with D maybe TRBD1 (6 bases). Trimming pared 4 bases from V and 10 bases from J, leaving 19 bases between. CDR1 is MDHEN and CDR2 is SYDVKM in the germline V gene. The CDR3 sequence is 14 residues long.

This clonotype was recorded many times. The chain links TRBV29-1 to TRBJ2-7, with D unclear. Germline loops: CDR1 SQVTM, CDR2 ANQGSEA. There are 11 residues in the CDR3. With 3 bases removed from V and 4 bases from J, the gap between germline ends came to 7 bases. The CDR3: CSVDSGYEQYF. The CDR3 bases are TGCAGCGTTGATTCAGGATACGAGCAGTACTTC.

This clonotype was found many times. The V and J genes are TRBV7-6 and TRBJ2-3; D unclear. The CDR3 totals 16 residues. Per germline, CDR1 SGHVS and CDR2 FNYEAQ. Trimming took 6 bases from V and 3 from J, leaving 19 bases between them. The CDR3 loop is CASSKSVGRRTDTQYF. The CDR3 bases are TGTGCCAGCAGTAAAAGTGTCGGGCGGCGGACAGATACGCAGTATTTT.

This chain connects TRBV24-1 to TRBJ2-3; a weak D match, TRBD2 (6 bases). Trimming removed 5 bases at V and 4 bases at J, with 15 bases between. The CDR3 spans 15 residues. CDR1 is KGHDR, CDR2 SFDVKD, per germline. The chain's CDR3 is CATSGVAEVADTQYF. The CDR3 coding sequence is TGTGCCACCAGTGGAGTAGCGGAGGTCGCAGATACGCAGTATTTT.

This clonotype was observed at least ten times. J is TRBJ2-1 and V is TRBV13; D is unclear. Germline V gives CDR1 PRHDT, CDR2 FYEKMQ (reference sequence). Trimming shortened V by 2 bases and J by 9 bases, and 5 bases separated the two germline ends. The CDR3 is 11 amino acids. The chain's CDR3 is CASSLQSEQFF. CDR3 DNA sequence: TGTGCCAGCAGCTTACAAAGTGAGCAGTTCTTC.

The CDR3 region is CASSDSVSVNEQYF. As DNA, the CDR3 is TGTGCCAGCAGTGACTCTGTATCGGTTAACGAGCAGTACTTC. This chain joins TRBV6-4 and TRBJ2-7, with unresolved D. V shed 0 bases and J shed 5 bases, with 11 bases lying between them. This CDR3 is 14 amino acids long. The germline V gene encodes CDR1 MRHNA and CDR2 SNTAGT.

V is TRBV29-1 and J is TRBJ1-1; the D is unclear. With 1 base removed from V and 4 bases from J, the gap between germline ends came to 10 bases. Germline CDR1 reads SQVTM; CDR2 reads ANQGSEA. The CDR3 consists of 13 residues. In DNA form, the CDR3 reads TGCAGCGTTGAAGGTAGTCAATTCACTGAAGCTTTCTTT. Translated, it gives CSVEGSQFTEAFF.

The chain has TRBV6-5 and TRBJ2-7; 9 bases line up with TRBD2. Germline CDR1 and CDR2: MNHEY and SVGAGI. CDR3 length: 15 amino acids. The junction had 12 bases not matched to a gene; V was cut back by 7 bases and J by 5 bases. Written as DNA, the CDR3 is TGTGCCAGCATTTCTCTCAGGCCTAGCGGGAACGAGCAGTACTTC. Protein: CASISLRPSGNEQYF.

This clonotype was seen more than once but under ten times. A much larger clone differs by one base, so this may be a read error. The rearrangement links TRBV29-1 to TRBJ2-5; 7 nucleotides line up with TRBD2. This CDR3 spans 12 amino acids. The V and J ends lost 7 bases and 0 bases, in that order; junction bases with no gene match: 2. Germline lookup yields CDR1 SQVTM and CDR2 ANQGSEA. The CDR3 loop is CSGGGYQETQYF. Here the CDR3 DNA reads TGCAGCGGGGGGGGGTACCAAGAGACCCAGTACTTC.

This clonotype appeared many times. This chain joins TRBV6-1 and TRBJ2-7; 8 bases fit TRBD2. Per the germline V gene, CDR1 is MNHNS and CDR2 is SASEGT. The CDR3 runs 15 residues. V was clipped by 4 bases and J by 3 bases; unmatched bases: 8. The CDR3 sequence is CASSGIGTSFYEQYF. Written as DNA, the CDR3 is TGTGCCAGCAGTGGAATCGGGACTAGTTTCTACGAGCAGTACTTC.

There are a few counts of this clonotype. The CDR3 spells CSASTARTSTEAFF. CDR3 nucleotide sequence: TGCAGTGCTAGTACAGCCAGGACGTCCACTGAAGCTTTCTTT. The chain combines TRBV20-1 with TRBJ1-1; D not resolved. Germline CDR1 and CDR2: DFQATT and SNEGSKA (reference sequence). The CDR3 contains 14 residues. V shed 3 bases and J shed 4 bases, with 15 bases lying between them.

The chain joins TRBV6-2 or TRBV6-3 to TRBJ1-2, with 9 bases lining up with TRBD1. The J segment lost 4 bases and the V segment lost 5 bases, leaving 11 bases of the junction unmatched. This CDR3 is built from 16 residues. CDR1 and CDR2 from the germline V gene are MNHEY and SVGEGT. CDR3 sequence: CASSASGTGRVYGYTF. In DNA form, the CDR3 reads TGTGCCAGCAGTGCCTCCGGGACAGGGAGAGTCTATGGCTACACCTTC.

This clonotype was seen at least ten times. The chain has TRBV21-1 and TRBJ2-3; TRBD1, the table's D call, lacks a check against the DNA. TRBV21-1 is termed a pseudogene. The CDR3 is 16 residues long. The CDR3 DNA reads TGTGCCAGCAGTCGCAATCGAGTGGGGGCCGCGGATACGCAGTATTTT. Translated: CASSRNRVGAADTQYF.

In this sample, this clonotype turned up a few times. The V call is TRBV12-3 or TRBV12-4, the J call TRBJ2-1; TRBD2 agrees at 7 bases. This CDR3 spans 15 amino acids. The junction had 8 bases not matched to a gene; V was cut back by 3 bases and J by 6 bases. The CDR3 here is CASSLEIGGINEQFF. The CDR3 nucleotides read TGTGCCAGCAGTTTGGAAATCGGGGGGATCAATGAGCAGTTCTTC.

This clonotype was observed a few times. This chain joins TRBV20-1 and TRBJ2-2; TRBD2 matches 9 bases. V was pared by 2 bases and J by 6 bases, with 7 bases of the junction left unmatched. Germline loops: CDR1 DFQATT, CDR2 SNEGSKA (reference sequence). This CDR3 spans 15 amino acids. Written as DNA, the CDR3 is TGCAGTGCTAGACCGACCGGGACTAGCTCCGGGGAGCTGTTTTTT. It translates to CSARPTGTSSGELFF.

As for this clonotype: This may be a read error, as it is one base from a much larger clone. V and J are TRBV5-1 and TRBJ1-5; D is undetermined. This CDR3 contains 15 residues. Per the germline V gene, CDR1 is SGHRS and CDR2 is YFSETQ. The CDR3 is CSSSLDPAANQPQHF. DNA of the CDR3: TGCTCCAGCAGCTTGGACCCGGCCGCCAATCAGCCCCAGCATTTT.